Listed here are 22 T cell receptor beta chains from one sample, sequenced in a study of blood T cells in healthy people across ages. A J-beta primer mix and a sample-barcoded 5' primer were used in a second PCR of roughly 6 to 11 cycles. TCRdb redid the calling of the 5' RACE reads with MiXCR, one entry per CDR3 protein. Here the sample spans roughly 1,100,000 distinct CDR3 sequences, 20% to 25% being singletons. The data also belong to a second study, concerning T cells of mothers and their children.

Sequencing was done on a sample of blood. The receptor source for this set is a girl aged 2-10 years in good health.

The chain combines TRBV29-1 with TRBJ2-3; D remains unclear. Trimming stripped 4 bases from V and 0 bases from J, with 8 bases between. Germline CDR1 is SQVTM and CDR2 is ANQGSEA. The CDR3 runs to 13 residues. CDR3 in DNA: TGCAGCGTTGTCGGCGGTAGCACAGATACGCAGTATTTT. Translated: CSVVGGSTDTQYF.

This clonotype appeared a few times. The chain joins TRBV29-1 to TRBJ2-7, with 13 positions matching TRBD2. J lost 5 bases, V lost 7 bases, and 5 bases had no gene match. This CDR3 has 13 amino acids. The germline gives CDR1 SQVTM, CDR2 ANQGSEA. Here the CDR3 reads CSARTSGSHEQYF. In nucleotides, the CDR3 is TGCAGCGCCCGGACTAGCGGGAGCCACGAGCAGTACTTC.

The chain is built from TRBV7-9 and TRBJ1-4, with D tentatively TRBD1 (5 bases). This CDR3 comprises 14 residues. Germline loops: CDR1 SEHNR, CDR2 FQNEAQ (reference sequence). The V end lost 3 bases, the J end lost 8 bases, and 13 bases lay between the germline ends. CDR3 DNA: TGTGCCAGCAGCTTGGAAGGGGTGTGGGAAAAACTGTTTTTT. It yields the protein CASSLEGVWEKLFF.

The genes are TRBV6-1 and TRBJ2-1; D is unclear. Trimming cost V 8 bases and J 3 bases, with 8 bases left between them. The V gene's germline CDR1 is MNHNS and CDR2 SASEGT. The CDR3 is 12 residues long. CDR3 DNA sequence: TGTGCCAGCGCGAACTACTACAATGAGCAGTTCTTC. Its translation is CASANYYNEQFF.

This clonotype showed up just a few times. This rearrangement joins TRBV29-1 to TRBJ1-4, with 7 bases fitting TRBD1. The CDR3 runs 11 residues. Germline CDR1 is SQVTM and CDR2 is ANQGSEA. After removal of 4 bases from V and 11 bases from J, the junction contained 4 bases not matched to a gene. This CDR3 reads CSVVRTGKLFF. In DNA, the CDR3 is TGCAGCGTTGTACGGACAGGCAAACTGTTTTTT. Full variable domain (missing parts from reference TRBV29-1 and TRBJ1-4): SAVISQKPSRDICQRGTSLTIQCQVDSQVTMMFWYRQQPGQSLTLIATANQGSEATYESGFVIDKFPISRPNLTFSTLTVSNMSPEDSSIYLCSVVRTGKLFFGSGTQLSVL.

The chain combines TRBV24-1 with TRBJ1-6; D is ambiguous. V was clipped by 0 bases and J by 10 bases, with 15 bases between them. The length of the CDR3 is 16 residues. Looked up from germline, CDR1 is KGHDR and CDR2 is SFDVKD. The DNA for the CDR3 is TGTGCCACCAGTGATTTGATCGGTAGGGAGCGGTCACCCCTCCACTTT. Amino acids: CATSDLIGRERSPLHF.

This clonotype turned up a few times. CDR3 loop: CATSIGRNTYEQYF. For the CDR3, the DNA is TGTGCCACCAGCATCGGACGGAACACCTACGAGCAGTACTTC. V is TRBV15 and J is TRBJ2-7, with D uncertain. V dropped 4 bases and J dropped 2 bases, with 12 bases sitting between them. The length of the CDR3 is 14 residues. The V gene's germline CDR1 is LNHNV and CDR2 YYDKDF (reference sequence).

The chain couples TRBV5-1 to TRBJ2-1, with D possibly TRBD1 on 6 matching bases. Gene TRBJ2-7 matches the end of the DNA better, so the J call may be wrong. Germline values: CDR1 SGHRS, CDR2 YFSETQ. This CDR3 region has 16 residues. The CDR3 spells CASSLEGGIGPYEQYF. For the CDR3, the DNA is TGCGCCAGCAGCTTGGAAGGGGGAATCGGACCCTACGAGCAGTACTTC.

This clonotype has more than one count but fewer than ten. The V call is TRBV10-3, the J call TRBJ2-5; TRBD1 aligns across 7 bases. The CDR3 totals 16 residues. Germline trimming cut 6 bases from V and 4 bases from J; bases unmatched to any gene: 14. CDR1 is ENHRY, CDR2 SYGVKD, per germline. The CDR3 region is CAIRQGTTGSGETQYF. The CDR3 nucleotides read TGTGCCATCAGGCAAGGAACGACAGGGTCCGGAGAGACCCAGTACTTC.

This chain connects TRBV7-2 to TRBJ2-2, with a possible D match to TRBD2 (5 bases). The CDR3 totals 12 residues. The germline V gene encodes CDR1 SGHTA and CDR2 FQGNSA. The germline V and J ends were trimmed by 5 bases and 9 bases, with 10 bases remaining between them. The chain's CDR3 is CASSRGSRELFF. The CDR3 DNA follows: TGTGCCAGCAGCCGAGGGTCTAGGGAGCTGTTTTTT.

The table lists this clonotype with a few counts. J is TRBJ1-2 and V is TRBV7-9; D might be TRBD1 (5 bases). CDR3 size: 13 residues. V lost 5 bases and J 8 bases, leaving 15 bases between the germline ends. CDR1 SEHNR and CDR2 FQNEAQ come from the germline V gene (reference sequence). The CDR3, as DNA: TGTGCCAGCAGCCCACAGGATTCGGGAGGCTACACCTTC. This encodes CASSPQDSGGYTF.

This clonotype was found many times. V is TRBV29-1 and J is TRBJ1-5; the D gene is possibly TRBD1 (5 bases). The CDR3 runs to 14 residues. Germline lookup yields CDR1 SQVTM and CDR2 ANQGSEA. Trimming took 4 bases from V and 0 from J, leaving 10 bases between them. The CDR3 loop is CSVGGTNSNQPQHF. The CDR3 DNA reads as TGCAGCGTTGGTGGGACGAATAGCAATCAGCCCCAGCATTTT.

This rearrangement joins TRBV9 to TRBJ2-5; D perhaps matches TRBD2 (5 bases). The J call could be wrong; TRBJ2-1 is a better fit for the DNA end. Per germline, CDR1 SGDLS and CDR2 YYNGEE. The CDR3 covers 15 residues. The CDR3: CASSQRGLQGSAQFF. As DNA, the CDR3 is TGTGCCAGCAGCCAACGAGGACTCCAAGGCTCTGCACAGTTCTTC.

V gene TRBV10-3 combines with J gene TRBJ2-3, with a weak D call TRBD2 (5 bases). Germline loops: CDR1 ENHRY, CDR2 SYGVKD. This CDR3 is 13 amino acids long. With 2 bases removed from V and 6 bases from J, the gap between germline ends came to 9 bases. CDR3 loop: CAISEMSGDTQYF. CDR3 nucleotide sequence: TGTGCCATCAGTGAGATGTCGGGGGATACGCAGTATTTT.

This clonotype was seen more than once but under ten times. The chain is built from TRBV12-3 or TRBV12-4 and TRBJ1-1, with 7 bases identical to TRBD1. CDR3 length: 13 residues. V trimming: 11 bases; J trimming: 3 bases; junction bases outside the gene matches: 9. The CDR3 here is CAARGVKDTEAFF. The CDR3, as DNA: TGTGCCGCCAGGGGGGTTAAGGACACTGAAGCTTTCTTT.

This clonotype appeared a few times. The chain recombines TRBV24-1 with TRBJ2-2, with D unclear. Germline values: CDR1 KGHDR, CDR2 SFDVKD. This CDR3 spans 16 amino acids. V was clipped by 6 bases and J by 2 bases, with 15 bases between them. This chain's CDR3 is CATSSTALTNTGELFF. Here the CDR3 DNA reads TGTGCCACCAGTAGCACGGCTCTCACTAACACCGGGGAGCTGTTTTTT.

There are a few counts of this clonotype. The V call is TRBV28, the J call TRBJ1-2; D not certain. Per the germline V gene, CDR1 is MDHEN and CDR2 is SYDVKM. There are 13 residues in the CDR3. V was pared by 5 bases and J by 6 bases, with 13 bases between. Written as DNA, the CDR3 is TGTGCCAGCAGTCCCACACAAGCGCATGGCTACACCTTC. Its translation: CASSPTQAHGYTF.

The rearrangement links TRBV11-2 to TRBJ2-6; 15 bases are shared with TRBD2. The CDR3 extends over 20 amino acids. CDR1 SGHAT and CDR2 FQNNGV come from the germline V gene. The V and J ends lost 4 bases and 3 bases, in that order; junction bases with no gene match: 10. Written as DNA, the CDR3 is TGTGCCAGCAGCTGGGGACTAGCGGGAGGCCTTTCTGGTGGGGCCAACGTCCTGACTTTC. It translates to CASSWGLAGGLSGGANVLTF.

The chain recombines TRBV5-1 with TRBJ1-4; unclear D gene. Germline CDR1 reads SGHRS; CDR2 reads YFSETQ. Trimming took 2 bases from V and 3 from J, leaving 5 bases between them. CDR3 length: 13 residues. DNA for the CDR3: TGCGCCAGCAGCTTAAACCCTAATGAAAAACTGTTTTTT. Translation: CASSLNPNEKLFF.

The V and J genes are TRBV6-4 and TRBJ2-3; maybe TRBD2 (5 bases). This CDR3 is 15 amino acids long. Trimming left V 6 bases short and J 0 bases short, with 13 bases between. The germline V gene encodes CDR1 MRHNA and CDR2 SNTAGT. The DNA of the CDR3 is TGTGCCAGCAGCAGAGCTCGGACTAGCACAGATACGCAGTATTTT. It yields the protein CASSRARTSTDTQYF.

This clonotype has only a few counts. The chain is built from TRBV20-1 and TRBJ2-1; D is ambiguous. There are 15 residues in the CDR3. The ends were cut back, 5 bases at V and 5 bases at J, with 19 bases in the middle. The germline CDR1 and CDR2 sequences are DFQATT and SNEGSKA (reference sequence). The CDR3 bases are TGCAGTGCTCAGAAGGCCGTAAGGGTCCACAATGAGCAGTTCTTC. Residues: CSAQKAVRVHNEQFF.

This clonotype was picked up a small number of times. The gene calls are TRBV3-1 and TRBJ2-3; 7 bases align to TRBD2. CDR1 and CDR2 from the germline V gene are LGHDT and YNNKEL (reference sequence). This CDR3 region has 17 residues. Germline trimming cut 1 base from V and 3 bases from J; bases unmatched to any gene: 10. In nucleotides, the CDR3 is TGTGCCAGCAGCCAAGTGGAAGGAAGCGGGATAACAGATACGCAGTATTTT. It codes for CASSQVEGSGITDTQYF.